Many counts were recorded for the clone carrying this TCR beta chain. The antigen remains undetermined. The record originates from a study of molecular identifiers for immune sequencing clone quantification. Findings and limits, study-wide: Over 99% of CMV-specific effector molecules, but under 1% of naive ones, were in clones above 20 copies.

Sequencing libraries of naive CD8 cells derived from around 20,000 to 990,000 sorted cells with 10%, 30% or 50% RNA. Naive CD8 T cell sorting was performed on the CD8+CD4-CCR7+CD45RA+ phenotype. Both previously described methods and listed TCR primers were employed to make bulk TCR libraries. Each CDR3 protein gets one entry after TCRdb re-called the PCR reads with MiXCR. The sample carries more than 550,000 distinct CDR3 sequences, roughly 27% recorded once. V was clipped by 3 bases and J by 0 bases, with 13 bases between them. The CDR3 covers 16 residues. The germline CDR1 and CDR2 sequences are LNHDA and SQIVND (reference sequence).

The sequencing sample was made of naive CD8+ T cells from blood, with Jurkat cell RNA spiked in. Described subset: FACS-sorted CD8+CD4-CCR7+CD45RA+ naive T cells. The receptor comes from a human donor in good health. Some libraries in this study had Jurkat cell RNA spiked in. This chain uses TRBV19 with TRBJ2-3; D is perhaps TRBD1 (5 bases). Here the CDR3 DNA reads TGTGCCAGTAGTATCTCCAGGGAATCAAGCACAGATACGCAGTATTTT. Translating gives CASSISRESSTDTQYF. The entire variable domain, with the rest obtained from reference TRBV19 and TRBJ2-3, is as follows: DGGITQSPKYLFRKEGQNVTLSCEQNLNHDAMYWYRQDPGQGLRLIYYSQIVNDFQKGDIAEGYSVSREKKESFPLTVTSAQKNPTAFYLCASSISRESSTDTQYFGPGTRLTVL.